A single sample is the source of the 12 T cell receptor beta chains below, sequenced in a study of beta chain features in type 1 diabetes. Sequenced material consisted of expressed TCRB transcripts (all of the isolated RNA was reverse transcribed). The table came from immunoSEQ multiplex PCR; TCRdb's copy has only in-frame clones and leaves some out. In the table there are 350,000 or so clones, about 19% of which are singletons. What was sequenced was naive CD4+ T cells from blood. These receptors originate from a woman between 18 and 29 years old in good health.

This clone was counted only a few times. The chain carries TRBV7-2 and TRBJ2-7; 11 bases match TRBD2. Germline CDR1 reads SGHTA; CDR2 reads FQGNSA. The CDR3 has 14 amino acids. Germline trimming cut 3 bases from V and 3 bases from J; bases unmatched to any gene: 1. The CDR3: CASSFGTSGYEQYF. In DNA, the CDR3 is TGTGCCAGCAGCTTCGGGACTAGCGGCTACGAGCAGTACTTC.

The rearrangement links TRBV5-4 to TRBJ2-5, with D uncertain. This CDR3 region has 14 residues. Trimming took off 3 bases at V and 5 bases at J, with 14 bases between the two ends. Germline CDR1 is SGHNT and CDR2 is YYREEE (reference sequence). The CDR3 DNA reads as TGTGCCAGCAGCTCCCCGACGAAAGCGGAGACCCAGTACTTC. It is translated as CASSSPTKAETQYF. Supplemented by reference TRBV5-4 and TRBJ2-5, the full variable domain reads ETGVTQSPTHLIKTRGQQVTLRCSSQSGHNTVSWYQQALGQGPQFIFQYYREEENGRGNFPPRFSGLQFPNYSSELNVNALELDDSALYLCASSSPTKAETQYFGPGTRLLVL.

The CDR3 here is CASSPGLFSYEQYF. The CDR3 DNA is TGTGCCAGCAGCCCGGGACTCTTCTCCTACGAGCAGTACTTC. The chain uses TRBV5-4 and TRBJ2-7, with D tentatively TRBD2 (6 bases). The CDR3 has 14 residues. Per the germline V gene, CDR1 is SGHNT and CDR2 is YYREEE (reference sequence). The V and J ends lost 4 bases and 0 bases respectively, with 11 bases between them.

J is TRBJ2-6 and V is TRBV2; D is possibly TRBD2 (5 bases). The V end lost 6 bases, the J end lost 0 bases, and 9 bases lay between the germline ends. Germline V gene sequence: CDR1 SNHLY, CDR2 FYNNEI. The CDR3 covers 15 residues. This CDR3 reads CASRAGLSGANVLTF. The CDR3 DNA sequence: TGTGCCAGCAGAGCAGGACTCTCTGGGGCCAACGTCCTGACTTTC. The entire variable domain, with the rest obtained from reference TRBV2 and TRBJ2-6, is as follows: EPEVTQTPSHQVTQMGQEVILRCVPISNHLYFYWYRQILGQKVEFLVSFYNNEISEKSEIFDDQFSVERPDGSNFTLKIRSTKLEDSAMYFCASRAGLSGANVLTFGAGSRLTVL.

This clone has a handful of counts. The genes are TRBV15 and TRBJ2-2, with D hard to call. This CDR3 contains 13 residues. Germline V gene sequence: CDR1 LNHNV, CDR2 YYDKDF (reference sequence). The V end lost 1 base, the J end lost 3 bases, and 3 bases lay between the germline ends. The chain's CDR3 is CATSRGDTGELFF. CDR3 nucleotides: TGTGCCACCAGCAGAGGAGACACCGGGGAGCTGTTTTTT. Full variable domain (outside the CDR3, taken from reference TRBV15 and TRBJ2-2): DAMVIQNPRYQVTQFGKPVTLSCSQTLNHNVMYWYQQKSSQAPKLLFHYYDKDFNNEADTPDNFQSRRPNTSFCFLDIRSPGLGDTAMYLCATSRGDTGELFFGEGSRLTVL.

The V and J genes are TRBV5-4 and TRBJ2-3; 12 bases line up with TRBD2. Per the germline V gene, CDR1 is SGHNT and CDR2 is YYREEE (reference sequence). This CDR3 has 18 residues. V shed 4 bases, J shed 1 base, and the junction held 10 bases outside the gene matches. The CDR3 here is CASSLTSGGSAGTDTQYF. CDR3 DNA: TGTGCCAGCAGCCTGACTAGCGGGGGCTCAGCGGGCACAGATACGCAGTATTTT. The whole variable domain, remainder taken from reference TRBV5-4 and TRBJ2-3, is ETGVTQSPTHLIKTRGQQVTLRCSSQSGHNTVSWYQQALGQGPQFIFQYYREEENGRGNFPPRFSGLQFPNYSSELNVNALELDDSALYLCASSLTSGGSAGTDTQYFGPGTRLTVL.

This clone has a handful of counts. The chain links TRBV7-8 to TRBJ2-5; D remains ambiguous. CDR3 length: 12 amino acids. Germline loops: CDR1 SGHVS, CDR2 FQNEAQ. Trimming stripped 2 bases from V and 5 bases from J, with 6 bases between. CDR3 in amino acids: CASSLHGETQYF. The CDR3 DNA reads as TGTGCCAGCAGCTTACATGGCGAGACCCAGTACTTC.

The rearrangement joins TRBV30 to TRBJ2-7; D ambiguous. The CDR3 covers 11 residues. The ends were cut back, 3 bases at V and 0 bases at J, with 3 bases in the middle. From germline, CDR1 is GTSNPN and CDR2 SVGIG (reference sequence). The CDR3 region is CAWSHSYEQYF. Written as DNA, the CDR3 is TGTGCCTGGAGCCACTCCTACGAGCAGTACTTC.

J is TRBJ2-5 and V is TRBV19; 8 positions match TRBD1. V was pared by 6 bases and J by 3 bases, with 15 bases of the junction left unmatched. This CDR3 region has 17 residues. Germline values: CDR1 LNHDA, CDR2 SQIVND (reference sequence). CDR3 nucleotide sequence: TGTGCCAGTAGCATACGGCCCCGACAGGGGATGGAAGAGACCCAGTACTTC. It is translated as CASSIRPRQGMEETQYF.

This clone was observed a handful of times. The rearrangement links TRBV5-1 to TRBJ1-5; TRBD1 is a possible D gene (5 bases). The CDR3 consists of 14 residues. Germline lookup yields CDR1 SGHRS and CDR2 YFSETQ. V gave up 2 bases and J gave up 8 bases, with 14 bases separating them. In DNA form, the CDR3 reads TGCGCCAGCAGCTTTGGAGCAGGAGGGGAGCCCCAGCATTTT. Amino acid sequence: CASSFGAGGEPQHF. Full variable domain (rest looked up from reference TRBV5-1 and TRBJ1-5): KAGVTQTPRYLIKTRGQQVTLSCSPISGHRSVSWYQQTPGQGLQFLFEYFSETQRNKGNFPGRFSGRQFSNSRSEMNVSTLELGDSALYLCASSFGAGGEPQHFGDGTRLSIL.

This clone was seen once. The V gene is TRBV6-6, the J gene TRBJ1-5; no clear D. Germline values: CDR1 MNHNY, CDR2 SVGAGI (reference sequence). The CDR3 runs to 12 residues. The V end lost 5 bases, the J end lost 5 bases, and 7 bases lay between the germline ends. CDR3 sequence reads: CASSNNDQPQHF. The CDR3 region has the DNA TGTGCCAGCAGTAACAATGATCAGCCCCAGCATTTT.

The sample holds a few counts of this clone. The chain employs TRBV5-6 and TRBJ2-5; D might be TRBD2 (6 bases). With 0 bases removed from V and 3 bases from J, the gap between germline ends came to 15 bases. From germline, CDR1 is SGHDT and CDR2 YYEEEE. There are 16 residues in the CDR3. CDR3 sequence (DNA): TGTGCCAGCAGCTTGGTGATTGGGTGGGGGGAAGAGACCCAGTACTTC. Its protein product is CASSLVIGWGEETQYF.